Below, 14 T cell receptor beta chains from the same sample are listed, as sequenced in a study of shared clonotypes between healthy human individuals (dated by TCRdb to 2018 to 2021). Library method: the immunoSEQ multiplex PCR assay. Sourced from immuneACCESS, this table was stored by TCRdb with only in-frame sequences that have V and J called. A share of the clones is absent; for the studies checked, an unresolved V gene accounts for under half, and the remainder has no known explanation. The sample includes under 550,000 clones, with about 96% observed a single time. 0.055% to 0.075% of the sample goes to the ten largest clones. The sample consisted of naive CD4+ T cells sorted from blood. The sample's cell subset or site label, in plain terms: CD45RA+ positively selected. Source of these receptors: a woman aged 25 to 39 in good health.

The chain employs TRBV5-4 and TRBJ2-7, with 8 positions matching TRBD2. CDR3 length: 14 amino acids. The V gene end was trimmed by 3 bases and the J gene end by 0 bases; junction bases not matched to a gene: 2. Per the germline V gene, CDR1 is SGHNT and CDR2 is YYREEE (reference sequence). The CDR3 sequence: CASSSGGSSYEQYF. Here the CDR3 DNA reads TGTGCCAGCAGCTCGGGGGGGAGCTCCTACGAGCAGTACTTC. Using reference TRBV5-4 and TRBJ2-7 for the parts outside the CDR3, the full variable domain is ETGVTQSPTHLIKTRGQQVTLRCSSQSGHNTVSWYQQALGQGPQFIFQYYREEENGRGNFPPRFSGLQFPNYSSELNVNALELDDSALYLCASSSGGSSYEQYFGPGTRLTVT.

Turning to this clone: The junction shows a germline mismatch at one end, possibly a read error. The chain joins TRBV14 to TRBJ2-7; 7 nucleotides line up with TRBD1. The length of the CDR3 is 13 residues. Germline CDR1 SGHDN, CDR2 FVKESK. The CDR3 sequence is CASRQASGGEQYF. The CDR3 DNA sequence: TGTGCCAGCAGACAAGCGTCAGGGGGCGAGCAGTACTTC.

Turning to this clone: Other DNA sequences in the same sample also yield this CDR3. The V call is TRBV5-1, the J call TRBJ2-7; 11 nucleotides agree with TRBD1. Trimming took 0 bases from V and 4 from J; bases not matched to a gene: 3. The germline V gene has CDR1 SGHRS and CDR2 YFSETQ. The length of the CDR3 is 15 residues. The CDR3 protein is CASSLEGQGAYEQYF. The CDR3 nucleotides read TGCGCCAGCAGCTTGGAAGGACAGGGGGCGTACGAGCAGTACTTC.

V and J are TRBV7-2 and TRBJ2-7; 9 nucleotides agree with TRBD1. The length of the CDR3 is 14 residues. Germline lookup yields CDR1 SGHTA and CDR2 FQGNSA. J was trimmed by 2 bases and V by 2 bases; bases with no gene match: 1. DNA of the CDR3: TGTGCCAGCAGCTTATGGGACAGGGCCTACGAGCAGTACTTC. Its protein is CASSLWDRAYEQYF.

The chain has TRBV6-7 and TRBJ2-1, with 13 bases that match TRBD2. TRBV6-7 is identified as an open reading frame with a role that is uncertain. Unmatched junction bases numbered 14, after V lost 7 bases and J lost 8 bases. The CDR3 spans 17 residues. The CDR3 bases are TGTGCCAGCACCGACCGAGGACTAGCGGGAGAGCTGGATGAGCAGTTCTTC. It codes for CASTDRGLAGELDEQFF.

This chain connects TRBV2 to TRBJ2-4, with unresolved D. The V gene's germline CDR1 is SNHLY and CDR2 FYNNEI. The ends were cut back, 0 bases at V and 1 base at J, with 13 bases in the middle. This CDR3 contains 17 residues. The CDR3 sequence is CASSEARVATAKNIQYF. The CDR3 DNA follows: TGTGCCAGCAGTGAAGCAAGGGTAGCTACGGCCAAAAACATTCAGTACTTC. The full variable domain, completed using reference TRBV2 and TRBJ2-4, is EPEVTQTPSHQVTQMGQEVILRCVPISNHLYFYWYRQILGQKVEFLVSFYNNEISEKSEIFDDQFSVERPDGSNFTLKIRSTKLEDSAMYFCASSEARVATAKNIQYFGAGTRLSVL.

The chain has TRBV7-9 and TRBJ1-1, with 7 bases fitting TRBD1. The CDR3 extends over 13 amino acids. The V gene end was trimmed by 0 bases and the J gene end by 8 bases; junction bases not matched to a gene: 3. The germline gives CDR1 SEHNR, CDR2 FQNEAQ (reference sequence). CDR3: CASSLAQDREAFF. In nucleotides, the CDR3 is TGTGCCAGCAGCTTAGCGCAGGACAGGGAAGCTTTCTTT.

The J gene is TRBJ1-2, the V gene TRBV19, with 9 bases that match TRBD1. V trimming: 5 bases; J trimming: 7 bases; junction bases outside the gene matches: 14. The CDR3 sequence is 16 residues long. CDR1 LNHDA and CDR2 SQIVND come from the germline V gene (reference sequence). In DNA, the CDR3 is TGTGCCAGTAGTCCGGCCGGGACAGGGAGACTGGGTGGCTACACCTTC. Its protein is CASSPAGTGRLGGYTF.

V gene TRBV6-1 combines with J gene TRBJ1-1; unclear D gene. Trimming took off 6 bases at V and 1 base at J, with 12 bases between the two ends. Germline CDR1 is MNHNS and CDR2 is SASEGT. This CDR3 contains 14 residues. As DNA, the CDR3 is TGTGCCAGCAGCCCACCAGTATCGAACACTGAAGCTTTCTTT. It yields the protein CASSPPVSNTEAFF.

The chain joins TRBV11-2 to TRBJ2-7; TRBD2 matches at 14 bases. The CDR3 covers 18 residues. Germline values: CDR1 SGHAT, CDR2 FQNNGV. Trimming at V came to 2 bases and at J to 2 bases, leaving 8 bases not matched to a gene. The CDR3 DNA reads TGTGCCAGCAGCTTAACGACTAGCGGGAGGGCGATTCCCTACGAGCAGTACTTC. This gives the protein CASSLTTSGRAIPYEQYF.

This sequence joins TRBV27 and TRBJ2-7, with D perhaps TRBD1 (6 bases). The germline V gene encodes CDR1 MNHEY and CDR2 SMNVEV (reference sequence). V gave up 6 bases and J gave up 2 bases, with 20 bases separating them. The CDR3 consists of 16 residues. CDR3 protein: CASSPYRPDSTYEQYF. DNA of the CDR3: TGTGCCAGCAGCCCCTACCGCCCGGACAGCACCTACGAGCAGTACTTC.

V usage is TRBV11-3 and J usage is TRBJ2-2; D remains unclear. Trimming removed 5 bases from V and 6 bases from J, with 13 bases in between. Germline values: CDR1 SGHNT, CDR2 YENEEA. CDR3 size: 14 residues. The CDR3 loop reads CASSPPQRPGELFF. The DNA for the CDR3 is TGTGCCAGCAGCCCCCCACAAAGGCCCGGGGAGCTGTTTTTT.

This rearrangement joins TRBV9 to TRBJ1-3; the D is unclear. Trimming stripped 3 bases from V and 2 bases from J, with 15 bases between. Per germline, CDR1 SGDLS and CDR2 YYNGEE. This CDR3 has 16 residues. This CDR3 reads CASSAQVGLAGNTIYF. Written as DNA, the CDR3 is TGTGCCAGCAGCGCCCAGGTGGGTCTGGCTGGAAACACCATATATTTT.

V is TRBV2 and J is TRBJ1-5, with a possible D match to TRBD1 (5 bases). Trimming took off 8 bases at V and 6 bases at J, with 23 bases between the two ends. Germline CDR1 reads SNHLY; CDR2 reads FYNNEI. This CDR3 has 16 residues. CDR3 sequence reads: CASGARDFEIGQPQHF. The CDR3 DNA reads TGTGCCAGCGGCGCAAGGGACTTCGAAATAGGTCAGCCCCAGCATTTT.